The rows below give T cell receptor beta chains drawn from one sample of a study of blood T cell repertoires in COVID-19. Produced via immunoSEQ multiplex PCR; TCRdb's table is partial and in-frame only. The sample shows 250,000 to 300,000 clones, 75% to 95% of them seen only once. The sample consisted of PBMCs or T cells enriched from blood (not recorded which). The source of these receptors is a woman aged 30 to 39 who had recovered from COVID-19. Each CDR3 is given with its conserved first and last residue. Fields, in order: CDR3 length, J gene, clone size, D gene, V gene, CDR3 DNA, CDR3 protein. A D gene is named only where the DNA matches it firmly. Size values are once, few and many counts, or a class for expanded clones, and some rows have none.

length: 11
J: TRBJ1-2
size: few
D: .
V: TRBV27
DNA: TGTGCCAGTGGACAAGACTATGGCTACACCTTC
CDR3: CASGQDYGYTF

length: 15
J: TRBJ1-2
size: .
D: .
V: TRBV7-9
DNA: TGTGCCAGCAGCTTATCTGGGAGGACTAACTATGGCTACACCTTC
CDR3: CASSLSGRTNYGYTF

length: 14
J: TRBJ2-7
size: .
D: .
V: TRBV30
DNA: TGTGCCTGGAGTCCCCCAATACATAACCACGAGCAGTACTTC
CDR3: CAWSPPIHNHEQYF

length: 15
J: TRBJ1-1
size: .
D: .
V: TRBV9
DNA: TGTGCCAGCAGCCCCTTCTCCTCCGGGAACACTGAAGCTTTCTTT
CDR3: CASSPFSSGNTEAFF

length: 15
J: TRBJ2-7
size: .
D: TRBD2
V: TRBV11-2
DNA: TGTGCCAGCAGCTTGCGGGGGACGACCTCCTACGAGCAGTACTTC
CDR3: CASSLRGTTSYEQYF

length: 13
J: TRBJ1-5
size: .
D: .
V: TRBV28
DNA: TGTGCCAGCAGTCCGTTCTCGGATCAGCCCCAGCATTTT
CDR3: CASSPFSDQPQHF

length: 15
J: TRBJ2-3
size: .
D: TRBD2
V: TRBV30
DNA: TGTGCCCGCGACGTAGCGGGAGGGTTCGCAGATACGCAGTATTTT
CDR3: CARDVAGGFADTQYF

length: 19
J: TRBJ2-3
size: .
D: TRBD1
V: TRBV4-1
DNA: TGCGCCAGCAGCCAAGAGTACGGGACAGGGGAAGCGGGAAAAAATACGCAGTATTTT
CDR3: CASSQEYGTGEAGKNTQYF

length: 17
J: TRBJ2-6
size: once
D: .
V: TRBV5-6
DNA: TGTGCCAGCAGCCCGGGGACAATAAGCTCTGGGGCCAACGTCCTGACTTTC
CDR3: CASSPGTISSGANVLTF

length: 15
J: TRBJ1-2
size: .
D: .
V: TRBV7-2
DNA: TGTGCCAGCAGCTCAAGACAGGTGGCCGGGTATGGCTACACCTTC
CDR3: CASSSRQVAGYGYTF

length: 16
J: TRBJ2-1
size: .
D: TRBD2
V: TRBV27
DNA: TGTGCCAGCAGTTTTAATTCGGCTAGCGGGTTTCTTGAGCAGTTCTTC
CDR3: CASSFNSASGFLEQFF

length: 13
J: TRBJ2-7
size: once
D: TRBD1
V: TRBV2
DNA: TGTGCCAGCAGTGATTACAGGGGTTGGGAGCAGTACTTC
CDR3: CASSDYRGWEQYF

length: 13
J: TRBJ2-7
size: .
D: .
V: TRBV6-2/TRBV6-3
DNA: TGTGCCAGCAGTAGACAGGCCGCCTACGAGCAGTACTTC
CDR3: CASSRQAAYEQYF

length: 17
J: TRBJ2-1
size: once
D: TRBD1
V: TRBV18
DNA: TGTGCCAGCTCACCTGGACAGGGCCTAAGCTCCTACAATGAGCAGTTCTTC
CDR3: CASSPGQGLSSYNEQFF

length: 13
J: TRBJ1-1
size: .
D: .
V: TRBV10-3
DNA: TGTGCCATCAGACCAGCGTTAAACACTGAAGCTTTCTTT
CDR3: CAIRPALNTEAFF

length: 15
J: TRBJ2-3
size: .
D: .
V: TRBV7-2
DNA: TGTGCCAGCAGACCCTACTCCCTACCCACAGATACGCAGTATTTT
CDR3: CASRPYSLPTDTQYF

length: 13
J: TRBJ1-4
size: .
D: TRBD1
V: TRBV9
DNA: TGTGCCAGCAGCGCCCAGGGGGCGTGGAAACTGTTTTTT
CDR3: CASSAQGAWKLFF

length: 13
J: TRBJ2-1
size: .
D: .
V: TRBV6-2/TRBV6-3
DNA: TGTGCCAGCAGTTCGAAGACAGGCCATGAGCAGTTCTTC
CDR3: CASSSKTGHEQFF

length: 13
J: TRBJ2-3
size: .
D: .
V: TRBV3-1/TRBV3-2
DNA: TGTGCCAGCAGCCCTTCGGGGGCAGATACGCAGTATTTT
CDR3: CASSPSGADTQYF

length: 11
J: TRBJ2-1
size: .
D: .
V: TRBV7-6
DNA: TGTGCCAGCAGCTTAGATAGAGGGCAGTTCTTC
CDR3: CASSLDRGQFF

length: 12
J: TRBJ1-2
size: .
D: .
V: TRBV29-1
DNA: TGCAGCGTTGAAGATGGCGGATATGGCTACACCTTC
CDR3: CSVEDGGYGYTF

length: 16
J: TRBJ2-3
size: .
D: .
V: TRBV5-1
DNA: TGCGCCAGCAGCTTGGCGGTAGCGGCAGGTCCAAAGTGGGGGTATTTT
CDR3: CASSLAVAAGPKWGYF

length: 15
J: TRBJ2-3
size: .
D: .
V: TRBV11-2
DNA: TGTGCCAGCAGCTTAGGGGTCGGGATCGAAGATACGCAGTATTTT
CDR3: CASSLGVGIEDTQYF

length: 16
J: TRBJ2-7
size: .
D: TRBD2
V: TRBV27
DNA: TGTGCCAGCAGTTTATCGACGGGAGGGATACCCTACGAGCAGTACTTC
CDR3: CASSLSTGGIPYEQYF

length: 17
J: TRBJ2-2
size: once
D: TRBD2
V: TRBV3-1/TRBV3-2
DNA: TGTGCCAGCAGCCCAAGACGGGTCGGGAGGCACACCGGGGAGCTGTTTTTT
CDR3: CASSPRRVGRHTGELFF

length: 16
J: TRBJ1-6
size: .
D: TRBD1
V: TRBV13
DNA: TGTGCCAGCAGAAAACAGGGGATTACGCGGAATTCACCCCTCCACTTT
CDR3: CASRKQGITRNSPLHF

length: 11
J: TRBJ2-7
size: .
D: .
V: TRBV28
DNA: TGTGCCGCCACAGGGAGATACGAGCAGTACTTC
CDR3: CAATGRYEQYF

length: 15
J: TRBJ1-1
size: .
D: TRBD1
V: TRBV5-1
DNA: TGCGCCAGCAAGGGACAGGGGATGTTAAACACTGAAGCTTTCTTT
CDR3: CASKGQGMLNTEAFF

length: 12
J: TRBJ2-1
size: .
D: .
V: TRBV14
DNA: TGTGCCAGCAGCCACACATTCAATGAGCAGTTCTTC
CDR3: CASSHTFNEQFF

length: 15
J: TRBJ2-3
size: .
D: TRBD2
V: TRBV20-1
DNA: TGCAGTGCTAGTGGGTCTCGGGAGGGTGCAGATACGCAGTATTTT
CDR3: CSASGSREGADTQYF